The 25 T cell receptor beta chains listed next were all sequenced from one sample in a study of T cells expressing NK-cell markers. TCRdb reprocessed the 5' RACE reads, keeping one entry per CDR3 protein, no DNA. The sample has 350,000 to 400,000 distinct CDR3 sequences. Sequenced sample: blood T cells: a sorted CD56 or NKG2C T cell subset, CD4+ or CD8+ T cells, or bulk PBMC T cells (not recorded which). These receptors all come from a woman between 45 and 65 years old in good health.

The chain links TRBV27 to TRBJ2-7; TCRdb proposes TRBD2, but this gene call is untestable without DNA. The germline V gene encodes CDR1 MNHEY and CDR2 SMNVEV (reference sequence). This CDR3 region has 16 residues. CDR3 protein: CASRSRGAGVSYEQYF.

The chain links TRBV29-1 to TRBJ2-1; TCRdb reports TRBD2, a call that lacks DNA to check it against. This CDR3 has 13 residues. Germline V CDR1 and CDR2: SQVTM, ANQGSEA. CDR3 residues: CSASGRALNEQFF.

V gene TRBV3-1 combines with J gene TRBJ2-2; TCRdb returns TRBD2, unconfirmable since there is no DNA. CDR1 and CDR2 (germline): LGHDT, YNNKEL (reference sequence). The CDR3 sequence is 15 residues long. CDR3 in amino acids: CASRGGVSDTGELFF.

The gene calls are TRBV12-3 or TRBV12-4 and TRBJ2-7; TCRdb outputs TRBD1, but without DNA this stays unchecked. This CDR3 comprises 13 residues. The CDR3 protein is CASNSPGQGPIYF.

The CDR3 loop is CASSGTGDGITEAFF. The J gene is TRBJ1-1, the V gene TRBV5-1; TCRdb lists TRBD1, though no DNA is available to test this call. Germline-derived CDR1 and CDR2 are SGHRS and YFSETQ. This CDR3 contains 15 residues.

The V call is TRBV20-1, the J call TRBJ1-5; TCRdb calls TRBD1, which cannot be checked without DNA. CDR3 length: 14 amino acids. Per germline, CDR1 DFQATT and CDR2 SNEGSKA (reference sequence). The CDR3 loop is CSASPGQGSQPQHF.

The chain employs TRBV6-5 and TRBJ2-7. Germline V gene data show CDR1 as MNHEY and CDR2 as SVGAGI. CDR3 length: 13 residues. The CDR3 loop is CASSRRLAYEQYF.

CDR3 region: CASSNGEVRTDTQYF. The genes are TRBV6-2 or TRBV6-3 and TRBJ2-3; TCRdb's D call of TRBD2 is untestable without DNA. The V gene's germline CDR1 is MNHEY and CDR2 SVGEGT. The CDR3 loop spans 15 amino acids.

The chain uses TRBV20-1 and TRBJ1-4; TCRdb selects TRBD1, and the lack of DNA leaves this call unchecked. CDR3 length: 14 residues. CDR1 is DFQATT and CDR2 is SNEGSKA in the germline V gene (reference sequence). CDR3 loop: CSATRDREDEKLFF.

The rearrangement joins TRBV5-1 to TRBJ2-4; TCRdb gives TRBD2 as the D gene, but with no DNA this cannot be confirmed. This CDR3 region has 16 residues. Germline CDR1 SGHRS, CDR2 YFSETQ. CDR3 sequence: CASSLGQPSVKNIQYF.

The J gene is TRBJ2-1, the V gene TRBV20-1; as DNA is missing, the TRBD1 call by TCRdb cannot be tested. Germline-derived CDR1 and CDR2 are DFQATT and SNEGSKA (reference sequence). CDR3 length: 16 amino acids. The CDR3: CSASRGGTTSYNEQFF.

The CDR3 here is CASSTRDPVHEQYF. J is TRBJ2-7 and V is TRBV5-1; there is no DNA to check the TCRdb D call of TRBD1. The CDR3 contains 14 residues. From germline, CDR1 is SGHRS and CDR2 YFSETQ.

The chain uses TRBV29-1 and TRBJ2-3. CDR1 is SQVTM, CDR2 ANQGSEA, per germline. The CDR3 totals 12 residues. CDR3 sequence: CSGVGVADTQYF.

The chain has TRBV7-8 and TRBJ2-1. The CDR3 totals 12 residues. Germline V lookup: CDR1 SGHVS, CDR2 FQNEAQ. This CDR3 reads CASSLGSWEQFF.

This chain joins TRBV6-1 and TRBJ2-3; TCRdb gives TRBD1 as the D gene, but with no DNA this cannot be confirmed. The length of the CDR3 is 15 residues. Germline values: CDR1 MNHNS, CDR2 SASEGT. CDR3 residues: CASSEERPTQGVQYF.

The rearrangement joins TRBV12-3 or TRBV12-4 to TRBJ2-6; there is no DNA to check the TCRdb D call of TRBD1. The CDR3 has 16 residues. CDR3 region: CASSWGGGAGANVLTF.

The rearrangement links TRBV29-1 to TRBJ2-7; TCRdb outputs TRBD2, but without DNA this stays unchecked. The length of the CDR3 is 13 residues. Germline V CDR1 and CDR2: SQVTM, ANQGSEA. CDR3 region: CSHIPDYAYEQYF.

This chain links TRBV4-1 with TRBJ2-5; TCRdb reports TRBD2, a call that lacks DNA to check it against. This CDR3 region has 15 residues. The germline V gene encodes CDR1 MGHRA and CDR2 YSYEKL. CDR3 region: CASSLLDAGGETQYF.

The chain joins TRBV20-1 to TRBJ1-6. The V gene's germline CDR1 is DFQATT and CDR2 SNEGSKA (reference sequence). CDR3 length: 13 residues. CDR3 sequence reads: CSAMGQGGNSLHF.

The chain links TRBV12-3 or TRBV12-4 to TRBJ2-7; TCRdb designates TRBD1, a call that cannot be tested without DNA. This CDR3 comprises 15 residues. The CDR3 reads CASSLWLGTGYEQYF.

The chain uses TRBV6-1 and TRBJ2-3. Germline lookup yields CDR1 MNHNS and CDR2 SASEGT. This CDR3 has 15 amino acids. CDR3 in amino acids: CASSEASKGTDTQYF.

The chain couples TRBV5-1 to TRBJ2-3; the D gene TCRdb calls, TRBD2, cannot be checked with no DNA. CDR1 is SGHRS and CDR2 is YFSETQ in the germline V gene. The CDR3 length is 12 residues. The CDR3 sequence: CASSFLPDTQYF. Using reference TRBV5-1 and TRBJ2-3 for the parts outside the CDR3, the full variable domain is KAGVTQTPRYLIKTRGQQVTLSCSPISGHRSVSWYQQTPGQGLQFLFEYFSETQRNKGNFPGRFSGRQFSNSRSEMNVSTLELGDSALYLCASSFLPDTQYFGPGTRLTVL.

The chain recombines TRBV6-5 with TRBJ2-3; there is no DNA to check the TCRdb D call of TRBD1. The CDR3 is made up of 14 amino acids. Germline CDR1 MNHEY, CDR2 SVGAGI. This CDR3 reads CASSPGQGVDTQYF.

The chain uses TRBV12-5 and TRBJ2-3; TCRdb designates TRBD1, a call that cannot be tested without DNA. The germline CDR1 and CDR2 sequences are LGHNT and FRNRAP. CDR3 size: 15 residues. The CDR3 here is CASGYRDPSTDTQYF.

This CDR3 is CASSLGTSHTGELFF. This chain links TRBV13 with TRBJ2-2; TCRdb's D call of TRBD2 is untestable without DNA. The V gene's germline CDR1 is PRHDT and CDR2 FYEKMQ (reference sequence). The CDR3 spans 15 residues.